Listed below are T cell receptor beta chains from one sample, sequenced in a study of control samples from healthy donors and cancer patients. Clones were read by immunoSEQ multiplex PCR, and TCRdb kept only the in-frame ones, dropping some. The profile shows roughly 100,000 clones, just under 95% of them singletons. Sequencing input: blood. The receptors originated from a human donor in good health. The donor label of this sample is uncertain. Each CDR3 is given with its conserved first and last residue. The order of the fields is J gene, V gene, D gene, clone size, CDR3 DNA, CDR3 protein. A D gene is named only where the DNA matches it firmly. Clone size is stated in some rows and not others, as once, few, many or a class when expanded.

j_gene: TRBJ2-3
v_gene: TRBV27
d_gene: .
abundance: .
CDR3nt: TGTGCCAGCAGTTTATCGGAGGGTGGAGCAGATACGCAGTATTTT
CDR3aa: CASSLSEGGADTQYF

j_gene: TRBJ1-5
v_gene: TRBV10-2
d_gene: .
abundance: .
CDR3nt: TGCGCCAGCAGTGAACCGGGACGTACATCTAATCAGCCCCAGCATTTT
CDR3aa: CASSEPGRTSNQPQHF

j_gene: TRBJ2-1
v_gene: TRBV10-3
d_gene: TRBD1
abundance: once
CDR3nt: TGTGCCATCAGTGCCCGGGACAGGGTCAATGAGCAGTTCTTC
CDR3aa: CAISARDRVNEQFF

j_gene: TRBJ2-5
v_gene: TRBV2
d_gene: TRBD1
abundance: .
CDR3nt: TGTGCCAGCAGAGATGGCACAGGGGATTGGGAGACCCAGTACTTC
CDR3aa: CASRDGTGDWETQYF

j_gene: TRBJ2-3
v_gene: TRBV20-1
d_gene: TRBD2
abundance: .
CDR3nt: TGCAGTGCTAGTTCTAGCGGGGGGGCGGGTACGCAGTATTTT
CDR3aa: CSASSSGGAGTQYF

j_gene: TRBJ1-6
v_gene: TRBV6-5
d_gene: .
abundance: .
CDR3nt: TGTGCCAGCAGTTGGGGCCCCGGGACTGAGTCACCCCTCCACTTT
CDR3aa: CASSWGPGTESPLHF

j_gene: TRBJ1-2
v_gene: TRBV7-8
d_gene: TRBD1
abundance: .
CDR3nt: TGTGCCAGCAGCGAAGACAGGGATGGAGGCTACACCTTC
CDR3aa: CASSEDRDGGYTF

j_gene: TRBJ2-5
v_gene: TRBV6-2/TRBV6-3
d_gene: .
abundance: .
CDR3nt: TGTGCCAGCAGTAGAGGGGCGGGACAAGAGACCCAGTACTTC
CDR3aa: CASSRGAGQETQYF

j_gene: TRBJ2-1
v_gene: TRBV27
d_gene: .
abundance: .
CDR3nt: TGTGCCAGCAGGGTCAGGGAAGCATACAATGAGCAGTTCTTC
CDR3aa: CASRVREAYNEQFF

j_gene: TRBJ2-2
v_gene: TRBV19
d_gene: .
abundance: .
CDR3nt: TGTGCCACCACAGGGACCGGCGGGACCGGGGAGCTGTTTTTT
CDR3aa: CATTGTGGTGELFF

j_gene: TRBJ2-1
v_gene: TRBV3-1/TRBV3-2
d_gene: .
abundance: .
CDR3nt: TGTGCCAGCAGCCGGGTTACACCCTCCTACAATGAGCAGTTCTTC
CDR3aa: CASSRVTPSYNEQFF

j_gene: TRBJ1-1
v_gene: TRBV19
d_gene: TRBD1
abundance: .
CDR3nt: TGTGCCAGTAGGGAACAGGGGGTGAAGAACACTGAAGCTTTCTTT
CDR3aa: CASREQGVKNTEAFF

j_gene: TRBJ2-1
v_gene: TRBV20-1
d_gene: .
abundance: .
CDR3nt: TGCAGTGCACACCAGGGGGGTCTAAAGTTCTTC
CDR3aa: CSAHQGGLKFF

j_gene: TRBJ2-1
v_gene: TRBV5-1
d_gene: TRBD2
abundance: .
CDR3nt: TGCGCCAGCAGCTTGAAGGCTAGCGGGGTTTACAATGAGCAGTTCTTC
CDR3aa: CASSLKASGVYNEQFF

j_gene: TRBJ2-5
v_gene: TRBV6-5
d_gene: TRBD1
abundance: .
CDR3nt: TGTGCCAGCAGGCCCGACAGGGGAGATGAGACCCAGTACTTC
CDR3aa: CASRPDRGDETQYF

j_gene: TRBJ2-5
v_gene: TRBV5-6
d_gene: TRBD1
abundance: .
CDR3nt: TGTGCCAGCAGATACAGGGGGTTAGGGGCAGAGACCCAGTACTTC
CDR3aa: CASRYRGLGAETQYF